This T cell receptor (beta chain) was documented in a study of T-cell reconstitution after alpha-beta-depleted transplantation in children. TCRbeta library construction was performed incorporating unique molecular identifiers. One entry per CDR3 protein results from TCRdb running MiXCR on the PCR reads. Of more than 150,000 distinct CDR3 sequences in the sample, more than 14% are singletons; the top ten hold about 12%. Germline trimming cut 3 bases from V and 6 bases from J; bases unmatched to any gene: 6. The CDR3 runs 14 residues. CDR1 is DFQATT and CDR2 is SNEGSKA in the germline V gene (reference sequence).

This receptor was identified in a human donor who donated a stem cell graft to a child with acute lymphoblastic leukemia. V is TRBV20-1 and J is TRBJ2-7; 12 positions match TRBD2. Sequences were derived from PBMCs from the stem cell graft donor, sampled from the stem cell graft. CDR3 region: CSAREPSGRGEQYF. The CDR3 region has the DNA TGCAGTGCTAGGGAGCCTAGCGGGAGGGGCGAGCAGTACTTC.